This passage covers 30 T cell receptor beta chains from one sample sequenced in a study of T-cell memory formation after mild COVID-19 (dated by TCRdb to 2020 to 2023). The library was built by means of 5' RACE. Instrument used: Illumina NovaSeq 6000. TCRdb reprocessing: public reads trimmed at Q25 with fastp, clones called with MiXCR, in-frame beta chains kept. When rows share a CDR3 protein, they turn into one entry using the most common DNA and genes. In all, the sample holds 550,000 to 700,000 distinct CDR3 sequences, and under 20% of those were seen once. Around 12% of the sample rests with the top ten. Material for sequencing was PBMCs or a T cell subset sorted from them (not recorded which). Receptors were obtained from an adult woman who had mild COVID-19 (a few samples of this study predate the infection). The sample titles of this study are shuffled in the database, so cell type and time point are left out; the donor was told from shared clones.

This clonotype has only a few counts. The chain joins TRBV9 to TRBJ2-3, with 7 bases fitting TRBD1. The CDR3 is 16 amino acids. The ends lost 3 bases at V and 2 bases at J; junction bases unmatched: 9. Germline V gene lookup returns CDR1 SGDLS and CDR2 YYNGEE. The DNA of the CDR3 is TGTGCCAGCAGCGAAACAGGGGTCAGACTCACAGATACGCAGTATTTT. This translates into CASSETGVRLTDTQYF.

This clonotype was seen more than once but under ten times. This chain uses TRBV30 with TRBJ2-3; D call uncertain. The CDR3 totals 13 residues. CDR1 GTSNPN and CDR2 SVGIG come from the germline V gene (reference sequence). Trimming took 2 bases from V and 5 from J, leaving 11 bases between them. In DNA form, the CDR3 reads TGTGCCTGGAGTACACGCCGTGGAGATACGCAGTATTTT. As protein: CAWSTRRGDTQYF.

CDR3 region: CASSLTGERGNEQFF. The CDR3 DNA reads as TGTGCCAGCAGCTTAACGGGGGAGAGGGGTAATGAGCAGTTCTTC. The V and J genes are TRBV7-3 and TRBJ2-1; D may match TRBD1 or TRBD2 (5 bases each). CDR1 SGHTA and CDR2 FQGTGA come from the germline V gene. V shed 0 bases and J shed 7 bases, with 13 bases lying between them. The CDR3 contains 15 residues.

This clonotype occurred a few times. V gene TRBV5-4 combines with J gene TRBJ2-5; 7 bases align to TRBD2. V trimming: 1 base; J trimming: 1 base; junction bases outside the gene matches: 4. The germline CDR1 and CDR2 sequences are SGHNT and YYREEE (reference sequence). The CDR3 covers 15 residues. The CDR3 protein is CASSLQRDAQETQYF. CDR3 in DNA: TGTGCCAGCAGCTTGCAGCGGGACGCCCAAGAGACCCAGTACTTC.

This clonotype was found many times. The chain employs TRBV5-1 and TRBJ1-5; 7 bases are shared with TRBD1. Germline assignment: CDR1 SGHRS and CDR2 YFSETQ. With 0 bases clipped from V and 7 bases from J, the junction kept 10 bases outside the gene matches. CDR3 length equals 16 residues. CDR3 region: CASSLEPGGSIQPQHF. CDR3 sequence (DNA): TGCGCCAGCAGCTTGGAGCCAGGGGGGAGTATACAGCCCCAGCATTTT.

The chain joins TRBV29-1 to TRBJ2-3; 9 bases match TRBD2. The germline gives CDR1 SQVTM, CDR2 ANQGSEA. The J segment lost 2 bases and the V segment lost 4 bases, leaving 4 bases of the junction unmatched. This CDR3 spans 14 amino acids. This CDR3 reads CSVVSSGNTDTQYF. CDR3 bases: TGCAGCGTTGTGTCTAGCGGGAACACAGATACGCAGTATTTT.

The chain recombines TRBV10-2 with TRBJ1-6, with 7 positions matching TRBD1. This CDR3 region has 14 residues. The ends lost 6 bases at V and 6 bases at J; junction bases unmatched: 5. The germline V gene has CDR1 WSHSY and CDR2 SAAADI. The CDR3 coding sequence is TGCGCCAGCAGCCGACAGGGAATTAATTCACCCCTCCACTTT. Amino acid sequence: CASSRQGINSPLHF.

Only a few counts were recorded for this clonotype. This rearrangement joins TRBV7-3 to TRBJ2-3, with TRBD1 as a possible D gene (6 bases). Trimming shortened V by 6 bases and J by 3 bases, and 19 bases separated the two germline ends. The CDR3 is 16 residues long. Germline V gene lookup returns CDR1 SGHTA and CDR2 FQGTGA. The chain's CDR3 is CASSQGNMPETDTQYF. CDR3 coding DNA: TGTGCCAGCAGTCAGGGGAATATGCCTGAAACAGATACGCAGTATTTT.

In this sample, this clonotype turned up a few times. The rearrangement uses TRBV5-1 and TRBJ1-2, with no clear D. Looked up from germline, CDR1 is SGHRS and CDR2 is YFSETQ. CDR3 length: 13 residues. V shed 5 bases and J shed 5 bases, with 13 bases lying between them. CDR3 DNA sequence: TGCGCCAGCAGGTCCCCAGTTGGTTATGGCTACACCTTC. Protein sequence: CASRSPVGYGYTF.

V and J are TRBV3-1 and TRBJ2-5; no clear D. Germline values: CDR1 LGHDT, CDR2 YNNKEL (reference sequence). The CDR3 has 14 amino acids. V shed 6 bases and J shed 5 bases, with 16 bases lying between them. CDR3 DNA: TGTGCCAGCAGGTACGGAGTCCGGCAGGAGACCCAGTACTTC. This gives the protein CASRYGVRQETQYF.

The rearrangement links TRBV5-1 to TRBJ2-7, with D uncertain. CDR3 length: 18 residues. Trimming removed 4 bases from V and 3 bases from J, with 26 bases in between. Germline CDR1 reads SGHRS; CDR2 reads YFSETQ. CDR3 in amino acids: CASSTRWAADDQNYEQYF. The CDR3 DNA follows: TGCGCCAGCAGCACCCGCTGGGCAGCCGACGACCAAAACTACGAGCAGTACTTC.

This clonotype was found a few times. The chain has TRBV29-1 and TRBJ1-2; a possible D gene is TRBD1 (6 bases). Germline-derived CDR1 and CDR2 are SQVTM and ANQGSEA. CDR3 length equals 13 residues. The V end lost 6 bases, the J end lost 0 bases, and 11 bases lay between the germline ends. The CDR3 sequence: CSVTGTTNYGYTF. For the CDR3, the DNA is TGCAGCGTCACCGGGACAACTAACTATGGCTACACCTTC. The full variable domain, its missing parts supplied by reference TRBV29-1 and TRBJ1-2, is SAVISQKPSRDICQRGTSLTIQCQVDSQVTMMFWYRQQPGQSLTLIATANQGSEATYESGFVIDKFPISRPNLTFSTLTVSNMSPEDSSIYLCSVTGTTNYGYTFGSGTRLTVV.

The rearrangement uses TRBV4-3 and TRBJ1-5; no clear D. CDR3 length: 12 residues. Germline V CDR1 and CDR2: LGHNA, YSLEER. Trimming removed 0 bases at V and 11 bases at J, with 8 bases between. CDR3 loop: CASSQDRGAQHF. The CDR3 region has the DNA TGCGCCAGCAGCCAAGACCGGGGAGCCCAGCATTTT.

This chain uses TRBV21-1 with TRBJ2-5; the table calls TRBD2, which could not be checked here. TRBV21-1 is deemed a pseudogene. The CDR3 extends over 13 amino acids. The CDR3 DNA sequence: TGTGCCAGCAGGGGGGACTTTAAAGAGACCCAGTACTTC. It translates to CASRGDFKETQYF.

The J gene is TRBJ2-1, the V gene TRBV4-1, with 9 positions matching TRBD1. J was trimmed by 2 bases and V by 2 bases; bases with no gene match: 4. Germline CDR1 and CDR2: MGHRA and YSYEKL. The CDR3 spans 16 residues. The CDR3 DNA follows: TGCGCCAGCAGCCAATTTGGGGACAGGGCCTACAATGAGCAGTTCTTC. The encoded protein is CASSQFGDRAYNEQFF.

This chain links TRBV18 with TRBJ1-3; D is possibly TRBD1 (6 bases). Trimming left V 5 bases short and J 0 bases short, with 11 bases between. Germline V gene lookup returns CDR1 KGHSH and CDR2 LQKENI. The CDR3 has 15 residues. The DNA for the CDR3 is TGTGCCAGCTCATTCGGACAGTCCTCTGGAAACACCATATATTTT. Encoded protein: CASSFGQSSGNTIYF.

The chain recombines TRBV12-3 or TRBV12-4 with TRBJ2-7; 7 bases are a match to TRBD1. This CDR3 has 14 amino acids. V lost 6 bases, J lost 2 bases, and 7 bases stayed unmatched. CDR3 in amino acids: CASSQGVLPYEQYF. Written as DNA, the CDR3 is TGTGCCAGCAGCCAGGGGGTACTACCCTACGAGCAGTACTTC.

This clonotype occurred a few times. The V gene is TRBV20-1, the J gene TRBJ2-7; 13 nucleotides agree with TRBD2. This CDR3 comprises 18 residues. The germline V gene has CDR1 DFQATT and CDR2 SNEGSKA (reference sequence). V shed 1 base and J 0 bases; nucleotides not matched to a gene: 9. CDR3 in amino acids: CSARGLGTSGMSSYEQYF. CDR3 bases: TGCAGTGCTAGAGGGTTGGGGACTAGCGGGATGAGCTCCTACGAGCAGTACTTC.

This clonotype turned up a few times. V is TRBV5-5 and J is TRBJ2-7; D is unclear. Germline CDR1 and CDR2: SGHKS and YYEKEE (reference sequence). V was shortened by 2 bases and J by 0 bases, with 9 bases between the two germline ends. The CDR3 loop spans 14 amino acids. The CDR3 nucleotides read TGTGCCAGCAGCTTTTTTGTGGGCTCCTACGAGCAGTACTTC. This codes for CASSFFVGSYEQYF.

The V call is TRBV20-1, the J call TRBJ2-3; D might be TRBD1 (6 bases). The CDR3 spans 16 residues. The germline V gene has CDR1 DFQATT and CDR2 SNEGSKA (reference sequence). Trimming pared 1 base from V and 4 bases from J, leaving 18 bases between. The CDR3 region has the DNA TGCAGTGCTAGAGGAGGACAGCCACTAAGTGCAGATACGCAGTATTTT. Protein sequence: CSARGGQPLSADTQYF.

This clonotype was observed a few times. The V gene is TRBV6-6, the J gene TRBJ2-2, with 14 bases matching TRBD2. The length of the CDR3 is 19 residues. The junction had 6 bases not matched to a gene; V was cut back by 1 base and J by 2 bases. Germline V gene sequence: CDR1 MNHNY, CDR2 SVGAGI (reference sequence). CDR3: CASSYFRTSGGTNTGELFF. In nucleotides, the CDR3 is TGTGCCAGCAGTTACTTTCGGACTAGCGGGGGGACAAACACCGGGGAGCTGTTTTTT.

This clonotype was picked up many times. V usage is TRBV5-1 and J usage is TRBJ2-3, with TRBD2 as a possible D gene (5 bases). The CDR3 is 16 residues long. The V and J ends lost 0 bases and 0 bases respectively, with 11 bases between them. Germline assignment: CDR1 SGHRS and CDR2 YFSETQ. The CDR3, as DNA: TGCGCCAGCAGCTTGGGGACTGGCCTTAGCACAGATACGCAGTATTTT. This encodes CASSLGTGLSTDTQYF.

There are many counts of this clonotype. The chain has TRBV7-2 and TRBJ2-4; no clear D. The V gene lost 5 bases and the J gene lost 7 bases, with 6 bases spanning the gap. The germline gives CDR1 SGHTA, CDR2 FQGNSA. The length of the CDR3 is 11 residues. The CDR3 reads CASSLENIQYF. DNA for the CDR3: TGTGCCAGCAGCCTCGAGAACATTCAGTACTTC. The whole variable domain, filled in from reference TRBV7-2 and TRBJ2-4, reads GAGVSQSPSNKVTEKGKDVELRCDPISGHTALYWYRQSLGQGLEFLIYFQGNSAPDKSGLPSDRFSAERTGGSVSTLTIQRTQQEDSAVYLCASSLENIQYFGAGTRLSVL.

The CDR3 DNA follows: TGTGCCAGCATCCGGTTCCCTAGCGGGACCGTAGCAGATACGCAGTATTTT. It specifies CASIRFPSGTVADTQYF. The gene calls are TRBV12-3 or TRBV12-4 and TRBJ2-3; the match to TRBD2 covers 9 bases. The CDR3 runs 17 residues. Unmatched junction bases numbered 15, after V lost 7 bases and J lost 4 bases.

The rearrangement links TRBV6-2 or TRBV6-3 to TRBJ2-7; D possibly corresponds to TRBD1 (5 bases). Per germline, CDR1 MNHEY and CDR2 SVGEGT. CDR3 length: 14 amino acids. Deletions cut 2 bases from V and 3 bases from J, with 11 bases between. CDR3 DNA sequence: TGTGCCAGCAGTTACGGGGCAGGCGGCTACGAGCAGTACTTC. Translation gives CASSYGAGGYEQYF.

This CDR3 reads CASREGQGITYEQYF. CDR3 in DNA: TGCGCCAGCAGGGAAGGACAGGGCATAACCTACGAGCAGTACTTC. This chain uses TRBV5-1 with TRBJ2-7; 8 positions match TRBD1. The CDR3 is made up of 15 amino acids. Germline V gene sequence: CDR1 SGHRS, CDR2 YFSETQ. V shed 5 bases, J shed 2 bases, and the junction held 9 bases outside the gene matches.

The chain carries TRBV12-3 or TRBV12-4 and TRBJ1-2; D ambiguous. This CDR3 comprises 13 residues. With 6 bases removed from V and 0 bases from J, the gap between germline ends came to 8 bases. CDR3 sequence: CASRQESNYGYTF. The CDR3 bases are TGTGCCAGCAGACAAGAGTCTAACTATGGCTACACCTTC.

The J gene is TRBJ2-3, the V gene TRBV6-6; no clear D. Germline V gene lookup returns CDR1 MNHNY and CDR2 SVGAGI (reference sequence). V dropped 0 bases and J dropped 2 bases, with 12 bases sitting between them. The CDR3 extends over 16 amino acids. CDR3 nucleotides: TGTGCCAGCAGTTACTCTGGGGAACGTGACACAGATACGCAGTATTTT. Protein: CASSYSGERDTDTQYF.

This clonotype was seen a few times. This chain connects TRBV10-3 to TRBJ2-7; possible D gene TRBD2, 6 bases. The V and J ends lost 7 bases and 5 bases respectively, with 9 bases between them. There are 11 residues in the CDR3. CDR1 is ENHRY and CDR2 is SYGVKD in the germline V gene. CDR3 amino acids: CAIKREDEQYF. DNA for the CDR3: TGTGCCATCAAAAGGGAGGACGAGCAGTACTTC.

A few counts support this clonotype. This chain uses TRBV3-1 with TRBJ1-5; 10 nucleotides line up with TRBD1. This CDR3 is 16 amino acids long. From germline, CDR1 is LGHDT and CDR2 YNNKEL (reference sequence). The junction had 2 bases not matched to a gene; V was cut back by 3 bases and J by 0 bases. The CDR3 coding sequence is TGTGCCAGCAGCCAGGGACAGGGGAATAGCAATCAGCCCCAGCATTTT. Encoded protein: CASSQGQGNSNQPQHF.